The rows below give T cell receptor beta chains drawn from one sample of a study of neurological immune-mediated disorders. TCRdb re-derived calls from the 5' RACE reads in MiXCR, one entry per CDR3 protein. In the table there are roughly 120,000 distinct CDR3 sequences, about 3.2% of which are singletons. Sequencing was done on a sample of PBMCs. These receptor sequences come from a woman aged 25 to 39 with multiple sclerosis. The CDR3 runs from the conserved cysteine through the conserved F or W. Size tells how often a clone was seen (once, few, many) or the class of an expanded clone, and some rows leave it out.

- | TRBJ2-5 | TRBV20-1 | CSARDAGIKETQYF
- | TRBJ1-2 | TRBV5-1 | CASSSSLSKNGYTF
many | TRBJ2-1 | TRBV20-1 | CSAGSGFYEQFF
many | TRBJ2-2 | TRBV10-3 | CAISERLAGGNTGELFF
- | TRBJ2-2 | TRBV10-3 | CAISESGQVNTGELFF
many | TRBJ1-1 | TRBV20-1 | CSAQRGGTEAFF
many | TRBJ2-1 | TRBV7-2 | CASRRASNSYNEQFF
many | TRBJ1-2 | TRBV25-1 | CASSASRGQGPNGYTF
few | TRBJ2-4 | TRBV14 | CASSQNRNNIQYF
many | TRBJ2-1 | TRBV19 | CASSMQGPYNEQFF
many | TRBJ1-2 | TRBV20-1 | CSAGQSYGYTF
- | TRBJ1-2 | TRBV6-1 | CASSNTGGQNPSANYGYTF
many | TRBJ1-1 | TRBV7-9 | CASSLSFRTKGTEAFF
- | TRBJ1-6 | TRBV19 | CASNQQGSYNSPLHF
many | TRBJ2-3 | TRBV7-7 | CASSFGFGDTQYF
many | TRBJ1-2 | TRBV4-3 | CASSQDGTGDRYTF
many | TRBJ2-5 | TRBV6-2/TRBV6-3 | CASSSPKETQYF
many | TRBJ1-5 | TRBV27 | CASSLSGGRSNQPQHF
many | TRBJ1-2 | TRBV5-1 | CASSPGWQGYGYTF
many | TRBJ1-6 | TRBV25-1 | CATRRLNSPLHF
many | TRBJ2-6 | TRBV12-3/TRBV12-4 | CASSSSRSGANVLTF
many | TRBJ2-1 | TRBV4-3 | CASSQDAAPNEQFF
many | TRBJ2-7 | TRBV6-5 | CASSALGQGAHEQYF
many | TRBJ2-4 | TRBV5-1 | CASSLSGESNIQYF
many | TRBJ2-7 | TRBV3-1 | CASSPRDFPNYEQYF
- | TRBJ1-1 | TRBV7-2 | CASSSRGWNTEAFF
many | TRBJ2-2 | TRBV7-6 | CASRRQDSTGELFF
many | TRBJ2-1 | TRBV12-3/TRBV12-4 | CASSSLGRSTAVDEQFF
many | TRBJ2-1 | TRBV5-1 | CASSLEWGSYNEQFF
many | TRBJ2-7 | TRBV5-1 | CASSAGQVLYEQYF
many | TRBJ2-4 | TRBV7-8 | CASSTLVGGLAKNIQYF
many | TRBJ2-6 | TRBV20-1 | CSARPQGSGANVLTF
many | TRBJ2-6 | TRBV20-1 | CSVREFGANVLTF
many | TRBJ2-2 | TRBV12-5 | CASGLGEDGELFF
many | TRBJ1-2 | TRBV12-3/TRBV12-4 | CASSRDRGDYGYTF
many | TRBJ1-4 | TRBV3-1 | CASSQETGTGYEKLFF
- | TRBJ2-7 | TRBV3-1 | CASSPGLGEYEQYF
many | TRBJ2-5 | TRBV29-1 | CSVEVHRGETQYF
many | TRBJ1-2 | TRBV3-1 | CASSLTGPYGYTF
many | TRBJ1-2 | TRBV7-9 | CASSLDVGLHGYTF
many | TRBJ1-2 | TRBV5-4 | CATSEGRGYTF
many | TRBJ2-2 | TRBV3-1 | CASSPQGWTGELFF
- | TRBJ2-2 | TRBV24-1 | CATSRGPNTGELFF
many | TRBJ2-2 | TRBV5-1 | CASSPGGGQRRTGELFF
many | TRBJ2-7 | TRBV6-5 | CASSYSPSGSFYEQYF
many | TRBJ2-1 | TRBV27 | CASSLPGQVLNEQFF
many | TRBJ1-5 | TRBV30 | CAWSGGGNQPQHF
many | TRBJ2-7 | TRBV3-1 | CASSLGTLDEQYF
many | TRBJ2-1 | TRBV5-1 | CATKAGEYNEQFF
many | TRBJ2-1 | TRBV9 | CASSRQGSYNEQFF
many | TRBJ2-3 | TRBV20-1 | CSARDRSADHQDTQYF
many | TRBJ1-1 | TRBV9 | CASSPTGMNTEAFF